This TCR beta chain derives from a study of blood T cell repertoires in COVID-19 (TCRdb year 2020). Study-wide context: Samples from collaborators originated in the United States, Italy and Spain and spanned both the acute and convalescent phases of COVID-19. The prospective study material was composed of cDNA or gDNA derived from T cells, B-cell-depleted T cells, or PBMCs. Deeply sampled blood TCRbeta repertoires from subjects exposed to, actively infected with, or recovered from COVID-19 were included in the dataset. The repertoires were released in a freely available public database meant as a resource for research on the immune response to SARS-CoV-2. The samples were drawn from two sources: the first 160 participants of the ongoing ImmuneRACE study, and over 950 subjects contributed by 6 global collaborators. The sample metadata nearly always contained a de-identified subject ID, COVID-19 status, age in years and sex. HLA class I and class II types, where available, came from metadata supplied by the sample provider rather than from assay-based typing. General study outcomes and caveats: How much clinical and demographic metadata was included differed by source and by participant, and the metadata was provided uncurated.

This clone was recorded only once. Its antigen specificity is not known. Nothing much larger sits one base from this clone, and base qualities are not available. In Seattle, one collaborating source enrolled patients while the infection was active and tracked those patients longitudinally over the course of disease. Whole blood was collected in K2EDTA tubes by collaborating institutions according to the institutions' own protocols. For TCRbeta analysis, collaborators shipped samples as frozen whole blood, isolated PBMCs, or DNA extracted from either of those sample types. The germline V gene supplies CDR1 MGHRA and CDR2 YSYEKL. The CDR3 has 16 amino acids, counting the end cysteine and phenylalanine. The only DNA kept is the CDR3, 48 bases in frame from the first base. At the junction V is shortened by 2 bases and J by 2 bases, with 13 bases in between. TCRbeta CDR3 regions were amplified from genomic DNA by means of the immunoSEQ Assay, a bias-controlled multiplex PCR. From the authors' description of their analysis: The number of nucleated cells in each sample was estimated by amplification of reference gene primers within the assay. To quantify the absolute abundance of each unique TCRbeta CDR3 rearrangement, sequence reads were collapsed and filtered. For each sample, productive Simpson clonality was calculated as the square root of Simpson's diversity index across productive rearrangements. TCRdb limited this immuneACCESS table to in-frame rearrangements with V and J called. A share of clones is missing; checked studies link under half to unresolved V genes, and the rest is unexplained. V, J and clone size were drawn from that table, and D and trimming were deduced from the DNA. In all, the sample holds some 70,000 clones, and about 88% of those were seen once. The ten largest account for 43% of the sample.

The source is a woman in her fifties or sixties with COVID-19, enrolled during active disease. Recombination joined TRBV4-1 with TRBJ1-5, with the D gene call left open. The sample taken for sequencing was peripheral blood. The DNA sequence is given as TGCGCCAGCAGCCAATCTATTACACGGGGCAATCAGCCCCAGCATTTT. It specifies CASSQSITRGNQPQHF.